The subject of this entry is one TCR beta chain. Its antigen is unknown. This record belongs to a study of human T cells and chemical hapten exposure. Study-wide results and caveats: No shift was seen in TCRs above 1 in 1000 frequency with DPC sensitization. The count of PT1 expanded TCRs correlated positively with patch test score.

As the library was built, unique molecular identifiers were attached to individual cDNA molecules. MiXCR was run by TCRdb on the RACE reads, yielding one entry per CDR3 protein. The table lists about 90,000 distinct CDR3 sequences, about 11% of them singletons, with 1% to 1.2% in the top ten. V lost 4 bases and J 6 bases, leaving 17 bases between the germline ends. The CDR3 has 15 amino acids. Germline CDR1 MNHEY, CDR2 SVGEGT. The time point is: patch test 3, about 24 weeks after DPC sensitization. Described treatment: therapeutic diphenylcyclopropenone sensitization with weekly scalp DPC. The gene calls are TRBV6-2 or TRBV6-3 and TRBJ2-3; D uncertain. This specimen was whole blood, taken in connection with sensitization to the hapten diphenylcyclopropenone (DPC). This receptor was taken from a woman aged 25 to 39 with alopecia areata. Some clones in this sample may be carry-over from other donors' samples. The CDR3 protein is CASSFQPAESDTQYF. In DNA form, the CDR3 reads TGTGCCAGCAGTTTCCAGCCCGCCGAAAGTGATACGCAGTATTTT.